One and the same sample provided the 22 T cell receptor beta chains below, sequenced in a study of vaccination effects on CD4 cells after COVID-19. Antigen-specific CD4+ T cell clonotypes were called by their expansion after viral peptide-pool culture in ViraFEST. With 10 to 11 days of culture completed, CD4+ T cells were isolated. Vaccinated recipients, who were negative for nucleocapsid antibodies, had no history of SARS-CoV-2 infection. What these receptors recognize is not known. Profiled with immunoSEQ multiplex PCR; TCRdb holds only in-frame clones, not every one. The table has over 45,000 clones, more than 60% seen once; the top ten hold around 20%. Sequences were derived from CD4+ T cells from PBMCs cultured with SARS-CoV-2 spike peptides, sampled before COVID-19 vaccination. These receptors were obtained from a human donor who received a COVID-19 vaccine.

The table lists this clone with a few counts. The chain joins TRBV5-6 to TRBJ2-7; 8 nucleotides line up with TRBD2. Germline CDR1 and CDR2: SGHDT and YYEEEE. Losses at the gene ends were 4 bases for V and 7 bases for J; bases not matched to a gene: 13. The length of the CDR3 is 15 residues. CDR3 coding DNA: TGTGCCAGCAGCATCGCGGGCAGCGGGAGTGGGGAGCAGTACTTC. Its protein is CASSIAGSGSGEQYF. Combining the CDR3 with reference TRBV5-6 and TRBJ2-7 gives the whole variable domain DAGVTQSPTHLIKTRGQQVTLRCSPKSGHDTVSWYQQALGQGPQFIFQYYEEEERQRGNFPDRFSGHQFPNYSSELNVNALLLGDSALYLCASSIAGSGSGEQYFGPGTRLTVT.

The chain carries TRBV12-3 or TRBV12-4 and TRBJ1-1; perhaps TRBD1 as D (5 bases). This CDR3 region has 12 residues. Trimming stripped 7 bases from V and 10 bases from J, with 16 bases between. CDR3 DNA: TGTGCCAGCACTCAGGGCCATTTGGTAGCTTTCTTT. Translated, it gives CASTQGHLVAFF.

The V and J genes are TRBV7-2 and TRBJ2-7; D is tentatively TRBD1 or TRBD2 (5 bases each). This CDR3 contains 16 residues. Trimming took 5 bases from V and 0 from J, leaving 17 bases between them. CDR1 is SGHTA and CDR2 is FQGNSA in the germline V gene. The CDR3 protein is CASSRTGTGISYEQYF. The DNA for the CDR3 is TGTGCCAGCAGCCGGACCGGGACGGGGATCTCCTACGAGCAGTACTTC.

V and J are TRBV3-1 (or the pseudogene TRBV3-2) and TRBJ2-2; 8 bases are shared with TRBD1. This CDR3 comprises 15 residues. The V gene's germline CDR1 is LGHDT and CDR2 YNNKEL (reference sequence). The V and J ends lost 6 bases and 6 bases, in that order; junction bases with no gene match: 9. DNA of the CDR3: TGTGCCAGCAGGCTCGTTGCCAGGGGGCCCGGGGAGCTGTTTTTT. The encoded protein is CASRLVARGPGELFF.

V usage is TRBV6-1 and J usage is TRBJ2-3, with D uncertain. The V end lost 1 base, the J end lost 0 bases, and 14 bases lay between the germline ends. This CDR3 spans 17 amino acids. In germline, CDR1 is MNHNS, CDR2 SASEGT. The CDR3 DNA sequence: TGTGCCAGCAGTGAAGGTATTCTGGCATCTAGCACAGATACGCAGTATTTT. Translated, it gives CASSEGILASSTDTQYF.

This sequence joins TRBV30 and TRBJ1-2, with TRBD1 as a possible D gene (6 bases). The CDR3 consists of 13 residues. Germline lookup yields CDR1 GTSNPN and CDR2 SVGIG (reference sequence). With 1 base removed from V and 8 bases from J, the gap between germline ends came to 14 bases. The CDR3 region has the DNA TGTGCCTGGAGTGGGGGGGCAGGGATAGGCTACACCTTC. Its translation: CAWSGGAGIGYTF.

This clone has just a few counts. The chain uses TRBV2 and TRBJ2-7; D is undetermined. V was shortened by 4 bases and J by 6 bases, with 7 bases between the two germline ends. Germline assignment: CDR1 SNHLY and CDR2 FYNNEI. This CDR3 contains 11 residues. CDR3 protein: CASSAPLEQYF. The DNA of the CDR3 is TGTGCCAGCAGTGCCCCCCTCGAGCAGTACTTC.

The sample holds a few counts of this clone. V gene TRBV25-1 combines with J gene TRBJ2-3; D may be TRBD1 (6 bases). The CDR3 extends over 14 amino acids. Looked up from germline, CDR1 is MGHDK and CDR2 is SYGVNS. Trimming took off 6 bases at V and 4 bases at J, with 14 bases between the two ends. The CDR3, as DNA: TGTGCCAGCAGCCCCCCCTGGGGGCCAGATACGCAGTATTTT. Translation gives CASSPPWGPDTQYF. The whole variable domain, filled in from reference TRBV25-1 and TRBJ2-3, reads EADIYQTPRYLVIGTGKKITLECSQTMGHDKMYWYQQDPGMELHLIHYSYGVNSTEKGDLSSESTVSRIRTEHFPLTLESARPSHTSQYLCASSPPWGPDTQYFGPGTRLTVL.

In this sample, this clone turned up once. The CDR3 loop is CAGLPGLAGYYEQYF. The CDR3 nucleotides read TGTGCCGGTTTGCCGGGACTAGCGGGTTACTACGAGCAGTACTTC. The gene calls are TRBV19 and TRBJ2-7; 12 bases agree with TRBD2. Germline assignment: CDR1 LNHDA and CDR2 SQIVND (reference sequence). The CDR3 has 15 amino acids. V dropped 11 bases and J dropped 3; count of bases not matched to a gene: 11. The full variable domain, in which reference TRBV19 and TRBJ2-7 provide the parts outside the CDR3, is DGGITQSPKYLFRKEGQNVTLSCEQNLNHDAMYWYRQDPGQGLRLIYYSQIVNDFQKGDIAEGYSVSREKKESFPLTVTSAQKNPTAFYLCAGLPGLAGYYEQYFGPGTRLTVT.

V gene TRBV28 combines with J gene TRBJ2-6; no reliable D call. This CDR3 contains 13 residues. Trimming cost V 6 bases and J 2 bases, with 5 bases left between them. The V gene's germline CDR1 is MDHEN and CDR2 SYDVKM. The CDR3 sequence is CASRVPGANVLTF. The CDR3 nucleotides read TGTGCCAGCAGGGTACCTGGGGCCAACGTCCTGACTTTC.

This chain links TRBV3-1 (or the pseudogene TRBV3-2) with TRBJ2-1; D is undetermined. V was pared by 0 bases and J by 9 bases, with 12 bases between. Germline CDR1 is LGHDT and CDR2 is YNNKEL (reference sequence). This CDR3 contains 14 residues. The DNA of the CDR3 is TGTGCCAGCAGCCAAGAGGGGTGGTCGGGTGAGCAGTTCTTC. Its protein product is CASSQEGWSGEQFF.

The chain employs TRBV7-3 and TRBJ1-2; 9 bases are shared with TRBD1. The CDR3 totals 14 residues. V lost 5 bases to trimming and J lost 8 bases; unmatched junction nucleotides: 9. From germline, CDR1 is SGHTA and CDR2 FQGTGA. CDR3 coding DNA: TGTGCCAGCAGCCCCGGGGACAGGGATAGAGGCTACACCTTC. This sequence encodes CASSPGDRDRGYTF.

CDR3 sequence (DNA): TGCGCCAGCAGCTTGAGACCTCAGGGGTCAGGGGACACTGAAGCTTTCTTT. Protein sequence: CASSLRPQGSGDTEAFF. This chain uses TRBV5-1 with TRBJ1-1, with D possibly TRBD1 on 6 matching bases. CDR1 is SGHRS, CDR2 YFSETQ, per germline. V was cut by 1 base and J by 3 bases, with 19 bases left in between. The CDR3 has 17 residues.

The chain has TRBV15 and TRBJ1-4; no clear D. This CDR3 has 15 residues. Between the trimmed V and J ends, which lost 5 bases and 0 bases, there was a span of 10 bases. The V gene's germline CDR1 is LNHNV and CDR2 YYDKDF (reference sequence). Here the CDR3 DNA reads TGTGCCACCAGCCCCCGGCTACCAACTAATGAAAAACTGTTTTTT. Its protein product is CATSPRLPTNEKLFF.

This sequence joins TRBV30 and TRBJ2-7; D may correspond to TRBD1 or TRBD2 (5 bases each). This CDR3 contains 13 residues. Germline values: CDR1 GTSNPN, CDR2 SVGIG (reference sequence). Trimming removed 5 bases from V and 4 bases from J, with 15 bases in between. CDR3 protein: CAWSGRGGYEQYF. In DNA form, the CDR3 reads TGTGCCTGGTCGGGACGAGGAGGATACGAGCAGTACTTC.

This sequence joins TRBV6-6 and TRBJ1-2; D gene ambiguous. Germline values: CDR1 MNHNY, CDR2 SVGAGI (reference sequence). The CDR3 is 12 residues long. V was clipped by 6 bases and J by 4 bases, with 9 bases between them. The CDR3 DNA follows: TGTGCCAGCAGCCCCGTTCCCTATGGCTACACCTTC. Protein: CASSPVPYGYTF.

This chain's CDR3 is CASSQDRSNEQFF. The CDR3 nucleotides are TGTGCCAGCAGCCAAGATCGCAGCAATGAGCAGTTCTTC. The chain has TRBV3-1 (or the pseudogene TRBV3-2) and TRBJ2-1, with D hard to call. V lost 0 bases to trimming and J lost 6 bases, with 6 bases between them. Germline V CDR1 and CDR2: LGHDT, YNNKEL (reference sequence). This CDR3 contains 13 residues.

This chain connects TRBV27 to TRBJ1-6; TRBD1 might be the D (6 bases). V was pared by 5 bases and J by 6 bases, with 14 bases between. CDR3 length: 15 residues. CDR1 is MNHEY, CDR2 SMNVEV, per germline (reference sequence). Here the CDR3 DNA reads TGTGCCAGCAGTCTTAAGGGGGGGCGTAATTCACCCCTCCACTTT. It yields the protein CASSLKGGRNSPLHF.

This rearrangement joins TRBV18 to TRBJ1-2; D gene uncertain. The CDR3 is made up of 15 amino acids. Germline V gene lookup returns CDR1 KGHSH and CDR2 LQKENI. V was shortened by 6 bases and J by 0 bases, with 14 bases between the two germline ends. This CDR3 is CASSASEMANYGYTF. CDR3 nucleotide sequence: TGTGCCAGCTCGGCCAGTGAGATGGCTAACTATGGCTACACCTTC.

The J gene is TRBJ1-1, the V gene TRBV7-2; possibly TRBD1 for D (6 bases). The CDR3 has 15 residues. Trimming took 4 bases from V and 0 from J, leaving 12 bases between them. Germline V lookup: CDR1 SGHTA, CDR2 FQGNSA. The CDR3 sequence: CASSSTGLMNTEAFF. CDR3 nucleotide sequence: TGTGCCAGCAGCTCGACAGGACTAATGAACACTGAAGCTTTCTTT. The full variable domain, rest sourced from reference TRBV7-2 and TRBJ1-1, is GAGVSQSPSNKVTEKGKDVELRCDPISGHTALYWYRQSLGQGLEFLIYFQGNSAPDKSGLPSDRFSAERTGGSVSTLTIQRTQQEDSAVYLCASSSTGLMNTEAFFGQGTRLTVV.

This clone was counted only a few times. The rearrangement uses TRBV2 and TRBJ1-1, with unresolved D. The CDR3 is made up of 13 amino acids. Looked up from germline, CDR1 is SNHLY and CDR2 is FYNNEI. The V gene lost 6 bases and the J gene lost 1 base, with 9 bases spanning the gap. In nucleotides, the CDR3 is TGTGCCAGCAGCGCAAACAGGAACACTGAAGCTTTCTTT. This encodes CASSANRNTEAFF. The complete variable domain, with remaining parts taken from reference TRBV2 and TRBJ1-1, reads EPEVTQTPSHQVTQMGQEVILRCVPISNHLYFYWYRQILGQKVEFLVSFYNNEISEKSEIFDDQFSVERPDGSNFTLKIRSTKLEDSAMYFCASSANRNTEAFFGQGTRLTVV.

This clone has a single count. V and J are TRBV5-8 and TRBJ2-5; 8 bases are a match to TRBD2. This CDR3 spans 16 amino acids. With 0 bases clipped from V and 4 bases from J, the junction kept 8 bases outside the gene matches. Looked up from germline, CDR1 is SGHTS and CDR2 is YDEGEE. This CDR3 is CASSLAKRGRGETQYF. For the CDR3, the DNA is TGTGCCAGCAGCTTGGCCAAGCGGGGGCGGGGAGAGACCCAGTACTTC.